The next 5 T cell receptor beta chains were all read from a single sample in a study of cytomegalovirus exposure and HLA in healthy donors. Vbeta (60) and Jbeta (13) primers were used in the PCR. The repertoire was sequenced with immunoSEQ multiplex PCR; TCRdb's copy has only in-frame clones and lacks some. This sample's table has 45,000 to 60,000 clones. Sequencing was carried out using PBMCs. These receptors all come from a male donor in good health and CMV-seronegative.

As concerns this clone: The junction departs from germline at one end; a sequencing error may be responsible. The chain couples TRBV7-3 to TRBJ2-5, with 9 bases aligning to TRBD1. The CDR3 covers 15 residues. Germline assignment: CDR1 SGHTA and CDR2 FQGTGA. As DNA, the CDR3 is TGTGCCAGCAGCTTACGGGGACAGGGAAGAGAGAACCAGTACTTC. Translation: CASSLRGQGRENQYF. Looking up the rest from reference TRBV7-3 and TRBJ2-5 gives the full variable domain: GAGVSQTPSNKVTEKGKYVELRCDPISGHTALYWYRQSLGQGPEFLIYFQGTGAADDSGLPNDRFFAVRPEGSVSTLKIQRTERGDSAVYLCASSLRGQGRENQYFGPGTRLLVL.

The V gene is TRBV19, the J gene TRBJ2-7; 7 positions match TRBD1. Looked up from germline, CDR1 is LNHDA and CDR2 is SQIVND (reference sequence). J was trimmed by 4 bases and V by 3 bases; bases with no gene match: 9. The CDR3 consists of 15 residues. CDR3: CASSISAGGIYEQYF. As DNA, the CDR3 is TGTGCCAGTAGTATTTCCGCAGGGGGTATTTACGAGCAGTACTTC.

The chain joins TRBV4-3 to TRBJ2-1; 7 bases line up with TRBD2. Germline-derived CDR1 and CDR2 are LGHNA and YSLEER. There are 14 residues in the CDR3. J was trimmed by 5 bases and V by 4 bases; bases with no gene match: 5. CDR3 in DNA: TGCGCCAGCAGCCCTAGCGGAGGTGACAATGAGCAGTTCTTC. Amino acid sequence: CASSPSGGDNEQFF.

The chain uses TRBV6-1 and TRBJ2-7; weak D call: TRBD1 (6 bases). V was trimmed by 6 bases and J by 0 bases, leaving 9 bases between them. In germline, CDR1 is MNHNS, CDR2 SASEGT. The CDR3 length is 13 residues. The CDR3 loop reads CASRPGHSYEQYF. In nucleotides, the CDR3 is TGTGCCAGCAGGCCGGGACACTCCTACGAGCAGTACTTC.

V and J are TRBV10-2 and TRBJ2-5; a possible D gene is TRBD2 (6 bases). The CDR3 is 13 amino acids. Germline CDR1 and CDR2: WSHSY and SAAADI. The V end lost 3 bases, the J end lost 11 bases, and 16 bases lay between the germline ends. CDR3: CASSDQTRGRQYF. The CDR3 nucleotides read TGCGCCAGCAGTGATCAGACTAGAGGCCGACAGTACTTC.